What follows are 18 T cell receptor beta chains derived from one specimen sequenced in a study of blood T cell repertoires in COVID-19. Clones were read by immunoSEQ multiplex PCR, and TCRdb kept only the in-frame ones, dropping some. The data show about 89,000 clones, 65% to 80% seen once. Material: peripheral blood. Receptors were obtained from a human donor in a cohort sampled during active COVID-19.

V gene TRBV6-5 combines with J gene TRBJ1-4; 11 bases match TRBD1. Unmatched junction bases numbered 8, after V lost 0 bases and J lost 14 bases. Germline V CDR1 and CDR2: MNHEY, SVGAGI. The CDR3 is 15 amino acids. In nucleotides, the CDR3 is TGTGCCAGCAGTTACTCTCGGACAGGGGGCGATCGGCTGTTTTTT. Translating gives CASSYSRTGGDRLFF.

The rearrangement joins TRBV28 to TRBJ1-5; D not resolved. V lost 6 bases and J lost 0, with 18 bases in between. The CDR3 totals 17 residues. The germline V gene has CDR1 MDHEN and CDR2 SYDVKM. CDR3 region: CASSRHPGRTSNQPQHF. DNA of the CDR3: TGTGCCAGCAGCCGCCACCCCGGGAGGACTAGCAATCAGCCCCAGCATTTT. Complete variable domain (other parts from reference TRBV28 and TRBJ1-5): DVKVTQSSRYLVKRTGEKVFLECVQDMDHENMFWYRQDPGLGLRLIYFSYDVKMKEKGDIPEGYSVSREKKERFSLILESASTNQTSMYLCASSRHPGRTSNQPQHFGDGTRLSIL.

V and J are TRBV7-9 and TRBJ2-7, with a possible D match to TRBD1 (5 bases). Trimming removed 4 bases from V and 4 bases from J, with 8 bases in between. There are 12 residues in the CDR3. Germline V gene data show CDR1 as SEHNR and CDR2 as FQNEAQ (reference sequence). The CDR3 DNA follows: TGTGCCAGCAGCTCCCAGGGTTACGAGCAGTACTTC. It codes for CASSSQGYEQYF.

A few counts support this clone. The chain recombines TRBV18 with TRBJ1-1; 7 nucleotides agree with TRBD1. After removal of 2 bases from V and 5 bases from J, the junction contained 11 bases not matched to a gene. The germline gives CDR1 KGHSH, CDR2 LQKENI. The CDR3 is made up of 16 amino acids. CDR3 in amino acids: CASSPRDSPRRTEAFF. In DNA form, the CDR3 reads TGTGCCAGCTCACCAAGGGACAGCCCCCGGAGGACTGAAGCTTTCTTT.

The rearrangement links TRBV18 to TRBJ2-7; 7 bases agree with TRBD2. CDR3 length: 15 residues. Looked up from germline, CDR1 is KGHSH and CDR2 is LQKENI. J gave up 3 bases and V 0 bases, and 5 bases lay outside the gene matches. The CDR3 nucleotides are TGTGCCAGCTCACCACCTGTGACGGGAGGCTACGAGCAGTACTTC. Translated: CASSPPVTGGYEQYF.

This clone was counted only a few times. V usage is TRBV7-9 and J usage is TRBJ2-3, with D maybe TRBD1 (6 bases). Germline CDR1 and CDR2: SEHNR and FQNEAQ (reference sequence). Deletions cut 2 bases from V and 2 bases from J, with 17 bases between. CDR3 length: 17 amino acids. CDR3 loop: CASSLWNGQIITDTQYF. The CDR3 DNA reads TGTGCCAGCAGCTTATGGAATGGACAGATCATCACAGATACGCAGTATTTT.

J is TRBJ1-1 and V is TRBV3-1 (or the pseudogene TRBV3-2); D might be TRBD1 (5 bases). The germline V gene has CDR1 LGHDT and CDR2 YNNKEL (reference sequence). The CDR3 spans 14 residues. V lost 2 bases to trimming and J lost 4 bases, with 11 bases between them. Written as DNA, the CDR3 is TGTGCCAGCAGCCAACGGGTGGGGCGCACTGAAGCTTTCTTT. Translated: CASSQRVGRTEAFF.

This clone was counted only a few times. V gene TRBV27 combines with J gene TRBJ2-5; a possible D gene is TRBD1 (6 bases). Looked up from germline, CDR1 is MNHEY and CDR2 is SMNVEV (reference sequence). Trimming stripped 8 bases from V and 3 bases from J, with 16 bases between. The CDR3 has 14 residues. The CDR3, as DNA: TGTGCCAGCGTAAACAGGGTAGGGGAAGAGACCCAGTACTTC. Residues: CASVNRVGEETQYF.

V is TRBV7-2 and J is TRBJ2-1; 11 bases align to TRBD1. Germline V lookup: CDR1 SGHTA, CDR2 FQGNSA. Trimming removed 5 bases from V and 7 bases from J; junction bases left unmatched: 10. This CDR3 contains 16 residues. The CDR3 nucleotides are TGTGCCAGCAGCCCCTTTGGACAGGGGGCGTTTAATGAGCAGTTCTTC. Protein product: CASSPFGQGAFNEQFF.

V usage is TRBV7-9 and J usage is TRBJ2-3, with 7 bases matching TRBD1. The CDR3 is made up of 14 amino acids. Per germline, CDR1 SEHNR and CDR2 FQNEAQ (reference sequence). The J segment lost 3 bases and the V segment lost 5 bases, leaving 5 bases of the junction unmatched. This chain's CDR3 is CASSPGTATDTQYF. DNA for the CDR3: TGTGCCAGCAGCCCCGGGACAGCAACAGATACGCAGTATTTT. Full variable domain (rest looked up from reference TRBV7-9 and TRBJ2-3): DTGVSQNPRHKITKRGQNVTFRCDPISEHNRLYWYRQTLGQGPEFLTYFQNEAQLEKSRLLSDRFSAERPKGSFSTLEIQRTEQGDSAMYLCASSPGTATDTQYFGPGTRLTVL.

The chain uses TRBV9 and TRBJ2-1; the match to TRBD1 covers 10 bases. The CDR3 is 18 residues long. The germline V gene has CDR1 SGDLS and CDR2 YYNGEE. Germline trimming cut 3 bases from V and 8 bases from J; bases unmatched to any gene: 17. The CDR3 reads CASSGTGGRLVSGDEQFF. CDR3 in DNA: TGTGCCAGCAGCGGGACAGGGGGGCGGCTAGTCTCCGGGGATGAGCAGTTCTTC.

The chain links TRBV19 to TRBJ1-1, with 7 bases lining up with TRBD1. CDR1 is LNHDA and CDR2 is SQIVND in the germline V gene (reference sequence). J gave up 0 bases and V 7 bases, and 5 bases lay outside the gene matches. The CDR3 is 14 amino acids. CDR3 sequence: CASKDRHVNTEAFF. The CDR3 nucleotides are TGTGCCAGTAAGGACAGGCACGTGAACACTGAAGCTTTCTTT.

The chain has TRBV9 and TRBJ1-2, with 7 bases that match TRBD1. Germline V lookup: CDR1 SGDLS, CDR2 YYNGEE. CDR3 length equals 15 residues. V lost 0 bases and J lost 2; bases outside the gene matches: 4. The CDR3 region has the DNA TGTGCCAGCAGCGTAGATGGGACAGTGAACTATGGCTACACCTTC. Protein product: CASSVDGTVNYGYTF.

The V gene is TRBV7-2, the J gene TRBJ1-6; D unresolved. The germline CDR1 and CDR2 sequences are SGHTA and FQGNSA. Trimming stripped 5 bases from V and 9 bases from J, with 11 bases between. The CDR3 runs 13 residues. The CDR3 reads CASSLKEGSPLHF. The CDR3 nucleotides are TGTGCCAGCAGCCTCAAGGAGGGTTCACCCCTCCACTTT.

The CDR3 reads CSVESGKRQGILNEQFF. CDR3 nucleotides: TGCAGCGTTGAATCAGGGAAGAGACAGGGAATCTTGAATGAGCAGTTCTTC. This rearrangement joins TRBV29-1 to TRBJ2-1; 7 bases are a match to TRBD1. With 2 bases clipped from V and 7 bases from J, the junction kept 17 bases outside the gene matches. This CDR3 is 17 amino acids long. Germline V gene sequence: CDR1 SQVTM, CDR2 ANQGSEA.

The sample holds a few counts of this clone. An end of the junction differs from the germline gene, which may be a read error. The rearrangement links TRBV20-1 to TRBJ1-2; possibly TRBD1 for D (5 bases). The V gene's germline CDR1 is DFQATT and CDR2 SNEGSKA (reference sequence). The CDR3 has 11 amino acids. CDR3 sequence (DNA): TGCAGTGCCGAGCAGGGCCGCCTCTCAGACTTC. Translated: CSAEQGRLSDF.

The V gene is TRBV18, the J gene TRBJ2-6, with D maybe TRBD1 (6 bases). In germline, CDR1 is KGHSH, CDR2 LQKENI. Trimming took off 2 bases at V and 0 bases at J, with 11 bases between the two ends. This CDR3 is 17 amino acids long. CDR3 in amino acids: CASSPLTGSSGANVLTF. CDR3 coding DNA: TGTGCCAGCTCACCATTGACAGGTAGCTCTGGGGCCAACGTCCTGACTTTC.

Here the CDR3 DNA reads TGTGCCAGCAGCAAAGTGGGCAAGGGGCCTTCCTATGGCTACACCTTC. As protein: CASSKVGKGPSYGYTF. The chain recombines TRBV21-1 with TRBJ1-2; TRBD1, the table's D call, lacks a check against the DNA. TRBV21-1 is a recognized pseudogene. CDR3 length: 16 residues.